This passage covers 26 T cell receptor beta chains from one sample sequenced in a study of T cell responses to AZD1222 COVID-19 vaccine. Clones were sequenced by immunoSEQ multiplex PCR, and TCRdb holds only the in-frame ones, with some missing. The sample lists over 150,000 clones; less than 90% were seen once. Sample: peripheral blood, taken on day 0 of AZD1222 vaccination. Every receptor here comes from an adult in good health.

J is TRBJ1-2 and V is TRBV4-3; no definite D call. Germline assignment: CDR1 LGHNA and CDR2 YSLEER. The CDR3 contains 16 residues. V shed 0 bases and J shed 0 bases, with 11 bases lying between them. CDR3 protein: CASSQDTGSTNYGYTF. CDR3 coding DNA: TGCGCCAGCAGCCAAGATACGGGCAGCACTAACTATGGCTACACCTTC.

The CDR3 is CASSAHGTVNEKLFF. CDR3 nucleotides: TGCGCCAGCTCCGCCCACGGGACAGTTAATGAAAAACTGTTTTTT. This chain joins TRBV5-1 and TRBJ1-4, with 7 bases aligning to TRBD1. Germline loops: CDR1 SGHRS, CDR2 YFSETQ. The CDR3 runs 15 residues. The V gene end was trimmed by 7 bases and the J gene end by 4 bases; junction bases not matched to a gene: 10.

The chain couples TRBV28 to TRBJ1-5; 9 bases match TRBD1. V was clipped by 6 bases and J by 4 bases; unmatched bases: 7. The CDR3 is 15 residues long. The germline CDR1 and CDR2 sequences are MDHEN and SYDVKM. DNA of the CDR3: TGTGCCAGCAGGAAACAGGGGGCTGGGAATCAGCCCCAGCATTTT. Translation: CASRKQGAGNQPQHF.

The chain has TRBV9 and TRBJ1-6; D possibly corresponds to TRBD1 (6 bases). This CDR3 has 14 residues. Per germline, CDR1 SGDLS and CDR2 YYNGEE. V lost 3 bases and J lost 5, with 9 bases in between. CDR3 DNA sequence: TGTGCCAGCAGCGGACAGGCGGATAATTCACCCCTCCACTTT. Amino acid sequence: CASSGQADNSPLHF.

This clone appeared a few times. The chain has TRBV15 and TRBJ1-2; possibly TRBD1 for D (5 bases). Germline V gene lookup returns CDR1 LNHNV and CDR2 YYDKDF (reference sequence). V lost 8 bases and J lost 0, with 13 bases in between. CDR3 length equals 14 residues. The CDR3, as DNA: TGTGCCACCGGACGCAGGGAACCTAACTATGGCTACACCTTC. Translating it yields CATGRREPNYGYTF.

The chain combines TRBV10-3 with TRBJ1-2, with D possibly being TRBD1 (5 bases). Germline-derived CDR1 and CDR2 are ENHRY and SYGVKD. CDR3 length: 13 residues. V lost 3 bases, J lost 4 bases, and 9 bases lay in between. The CDR3 reads CAISDGGLYGYTF. The CDR3 coding sequence is TGTGCCATCAGTGACGGGGGTCTCTATGGCTACACCTTC.

The genes are TRBV11-2 and TRBJ1-1, with TRBD1 as a possible D gene (5 bases). The CDR3 sequence is 16 residues long. V lost 3 bases and J 1 base, leaving 15 bases between the germline ends. Germline V gene data show CDR1 as SGHAT and CDR2 as FQNNGV. The CDR3 reads CASSFGQFQGNTEAFF. In DNA form, the CDR3 reads TGTGCCAGCAGCTTTGGGCAGTTCCAGGGGAACACTGAAGCTTTCTTT.

In its sample, this clone was seen once. The V gene is TRBV7-2, the J gene TRBJ1-2; D is ambiguous. This CDR3 has 13 residues. V was pared by 5 bases and J by 1 base, with 8 bases between. Looked up from germline, CDR1 is SGHTA and CDR2 is FQGNSA. CDR3 in amino acids: CASSVNSNYGYTF. CDR3 coding DNA: TGTGCCAGCAGCGTTAACAGTAACTATGGCTACACCTTC.

The chain carries TRBV28 and TRBJ1-2; 8 positions agree with TRBD1. The CDR3 extends over 15 amino acids. V was clipped by 6 bases and J by 8 bases; unmatched bases: 14. From germline, CDR1 is MDHEN and CDR2 SYDVKM. The CDR3 DNA follows: TGTGCCAGCAGCCCTGGGGGACAGGTATTCGGAGGCTACACCTTC. Protein sequence: CASSPGGQVFGGYTF.

V is TRBV7-2 and J is TRBJ2-1, with a possible D match to TRBD1 (6 bases). V dropped 6 bases and J dropped 4 bases, with 19 bases sitting between them. CDR3 size: 16 residues. Germline V gives CDR1 SGHTA, CDR2 FQGNSA. This CDR3 is CASRGSGPRGYNEQFF. DNA of the CDR3: TGTGCCAGCAGAGGCTCCGGGCCCAGGGGTTACAATGAGCAGTTCTTC.

The chain links TRBV7-8 to TRBJ2-1; D might be TRBD1 (5 bases). Germline V gene data show CDR1 as SGHVS and CDR2 as FQNEAQ. V lost 5 bases and J 8 bases, leaving 13 bases between the germline ends. This CDR3 comprises 13 residues. CDR3 in amino acids: CASSVSGYDEQFF. Here the CDR3 DNA reads TGTGCCAGCAGCGTCTCAGGGTACGATGAGCAGTTCTTC.

This clone was seen just once. J is TRBJ2-7 and V is TRBV28; 11 nucleotides agree with TRBD1. V lost 6 bases to trimming and J lost 6 bases; unmatched junction nucleotides: 13. The CDR3 runs to 16 residues. Germline-derived CDR1 and CDR2 are MDHEN and SYDVKM. This chain's CDR3 is CASSHPWGTGGIEQYF. The CDR3 DNA is TGTGCCAGCAGCCACCCCTGGGGGACAGGGGGTATCGAGCAGTACTTC.

This chain uses TRBV10-3 with TRBJ1-2; 9 bases align to TRBD1. Losses at the gene ends were 8 bases for V and 8 bases for J; bases not matched to a gene: 6. This CDR3 has 12 amino acids. Germline CDR1 and CDR2: ENHRY and SYGVKD. The CDR3 coding sequence is TGTGCCATCGGGGACAGGGCGGAGGGCTACACCTTC. Its protein product is CAIGDRAEGYTF.

The chain combines TRBV29-1 with TRBJ1-3; D remains ambiguous. Trimming took off 4 bases at V and 1 base at J, with 8 bases between the two ends. This CDR3 has 13 amino acids. Germline V gene data show CDR1 as SQVTM and CDR2 as ANQGSEA. The CDR3 sequence is CSVVTASGNTIYF. CDR3 sequence (DNA): TGCAGCGTTGTAACAGCATCTGGAAACACCATATATTTT.

The chain has TRBV6-5 and TRBJ1-3, with 7 nucleotides matching TRBD1. Germline V CDR1 and CDR2: MNHEY, SVGAGI. This CDR3 contains 13 residues. J gave up 15 bases and V 9 bases, and 17 bases lay outside the gene matches. The CDR3 region is CASFMTQGTPEYF. The CDR3 bases are TGTGCCAGTTTTATGACACAGGGGACCCCGGAATATTTT.

The chain has TRBV27 and TRBJ1-3, with D possibly matching TRBD1 (6 bases). The CDR3 consists of 14 residues. V lost 6 bases to trimming and J lost 1 base, with 10 bases between them. The germline V gene encodes CDR1 MNHEY and CDR2 SMNVEV (reference sequence). The CDR3 reads CASRSQGSGNTIYF. The CDR3 region has the DNA TGTGCCAGCAGGTCACAGGGTTCTGGAAACACCATATATTTT.

The V call is TRBV28, the J call TRBJ1-6, with D possibly being TRBD1 (6 bases). The V end was cut by 7 bases, the J end by 9 bases, with 13 bases between. The CDR3 runs to 13 residues. CDR1 and CDR2 (germline): MDHEN, SYDVKM. CDR3 loop: CASTKRGGSPLHF. The DNA for the CDR3 is TGTGCCAGCACTAAAAGAGGGGGTTCACCCCTCCACTTT.

J is TRBJ2-7 and V is TRBV29-1; D gene ambiguous. This CDR3 spans 11 amino acids. CDR1 and CDR2 (germline): SQVTM, ANQGSEA. Trimming left V 7 bases short and J 7 bases short, with 14 bases between. CDR3 in amino acids: CSASNPREQYF. As DNA, the CDR3 is TGCAGCGCTAGTAACCCTAGGGAGCAGTACTTC.

Points on this clone: One end of the junction is discordant with germline, which a read error may explain. The gene calls are TRBV5-6 and TRBJ1-1, with TRBD1 identical over 9 bases. Per germline, CDR1 SGHDT and CDR2 YYEEEE. CDR3 length: 14 residues. The CDR3 sequence is CASRLGQGGTEAFF. The DNA for the CDR3 is TGTGCCAGCAGATTGGGACAGGGAGGCACTGAAGCTTTCTTT.

The V call is TRBV4-3, the J call TRBJ2-3; a possible D gene is TRBD2 (6 bases). This CDR3 is 15 amino acids long. Trimming shortened V by 0 bases and J by 12 bases, and 19 bases separated the two germline ends. Germline V gene data show CDR1 as LGHNA and CDR2 as YSLEER. The CDR3 DNA follows: TGCGCCAGCAGCCAAGATGGCCTTGGCGGGACGGCCCAGTATTTT. Translation gives CASSQDGLGGTAQYF.

The chain employs TRBV7-2 and TRBJ2-5; D is ambiguous. CDR3 length: 12 residues. The V and J ends lost 7 bases and 7 bases respectively, with 13 bases between them. The V gene's germline CDR1 is SGHTA and CDR2 FQGNSA. CDR3 sequence: CASNLAPGTQYF. The CDR3, as DNA: TGTGCCAGCAATTTGGCGCCAGGGACCCAGTACTTC. Full variable domain (remainder filled in from reference TRBV7-2 and TRBJ2-5): GAGVSQSPSNKVTEKGKDVELRCDPISGHTALYWYRQSLGQGLEFLIYFQGNSAPDKSGLPSDRFSAERTGGSVSTLTIQRTQQEDSAVYLCASNLAPGTQYFGPGTRLLVL.

The gene calls are TRBV2 and TRBJ2-4; a weak D match, TRBD2 (7 bases). V gave up 8 bases and J gave up 8 bases, with 16 bases separating them. The CDR3 contains 13 residues. Germline assignment: CDR1 SNHLY and CDR2 FYNNEI. CDR3 DNA sequence: TGTGCCAGCGGTGCGAGGGAGGGGGACATTCAGTACTTC. Translated, it gives CASGAREGDIQYF. Based on the CDR3 plus reference TRBV2 and TRBJ2-4, the full variable domain is EPEVTQTPSHQVTQMGQEVILRCVPISNHLYFYWYRQILGQKVEFLVSFYNNEISEKSEIFDDQFSVERPDGSNFTLKIRSTKLEDSAMYFCASGAREGDIQYFGAGTRLSVL.

The chain employs TRBV6-2 or TRBV6-3 and TRBJ1-5; D is undetermined. Germline V gene sequence: CDR1 MNHEY, CDR2 SVGEGT. Trimming took 4 bases from V and 0 from J, leaving 4 bases between them. This CDR3 has 13 residues. The chain's CDR3 is CASSFSSNQPQHF. The DNA of the CDR3 is TGTGCCAGCAGTTTCTCTAGCAATCAGCCCCAGCATTTT.

The V gene is TRBV2, the J gene TRBJ1-3, with D possibly TRBD1 on 5 matching bases. The V gene's germline CDR1 is SNHLY and CDR2 FYNNEI. The CDR3 length is 14 residues. Trimming cost V 4 bases and J 8 bases, with 15 bases left between them. CDR3 DNA: TGTGCCAGCAGTGGGCGAGGGACGGTTGACACCATATATTTT. Its protein product is CASSGRGTVDTIYF.

This chain links TRBV5-1 with TRBJ1-1; no reliable D call. Germline loops: CDR1 SGHRS, CDR2 YFSETQ. Between the trimmed V and J ends, which lost 0 bases and 4 bases, there was a span of 10 bases. The CDR3 loop spans 14 amino acids. The CDR3 sequence: CASSLEVTTTEAFF. The CDR3 region has the DNA TGCGCCAGCAGCTTGGAGGTCACAACCACTGAAGCTTTCTTT.

The chain links TRBV9 to TRBJ2-1; the D gene could be TRBD1 or TRBD2 (6 bases each). Per the germline V gene, CDR1 is SGDLS and CDR2 is YYNGEE. The CDR3 loop spans 16 amino acids. V lost 4 bases and J lost 4, with 18 bases in between. The CDR3 sequence: CASSPRGGQKYNEQFF. DNA for the CDR3: TGTGCCAGCAGCCCCAGGGGAGGACAAAAATACAATGAGCAGTTCTTC.